This T cell receptor (beta chain) was sequenced during a study of cytomegalovirus exposure and HLA in healthy donors. About the research overall: A later analysis reported the same platform for the 100 to 150 validation repertoires and the 500 to 750 first-cohort repertoires.

Repertoires were generated with immunoSEQ multiplex PCR, while TCRdb's copy carries only in-frame clones and drops some. The sample has about 120,000 clones; under 90% are singletons. This CDR3 comprises 16 residues. Germline CDR1 is ENHRY and CDR2 is SYGVKD. After removal of 5 bases from V and 0 bases from J, the junction contained 10 bases not matched to a gene. The clonotype was recovered from a woman aged 25 to 39 in good health and CMV-seronegative. The rearrangement links TRBV10-3 to TRBJ2-7; 7 nucleotides line up with TRBD2. Sequenced material: PBMCs. CDR3 amino acids: CAISPRGRETSYEQYF. DNA of the CDR3: TGTGCCATCAGTCCCCGAGGGCGGGAGACCTCCTACGAGCAGTACTTC.